This entry lists 17 T cell receptor gamma chains sequenced from one sample in a study of gammadelta T cells in human blood. TCRdb re-processed the RT-PCR reads via CATT. The data show 150 or so gamma-chain clones, approximately 4.1% seen once. Sequencing was done on a sample of non-Vgamma9Vdelta2 gamma-delta T cells from infant blood. These receptors originate from a human donor.

This clone was seen more than once but under ten times. TCRdb shows a much larger clone's protein in place of this DNA's translation, and the two differ at residue 4, likely through a read error; the protein shown is translated from the DNA. The V call is TRGV9, the J call TRGJ1 or TRGJ2. The J gene comes from matching the DNA to germline here; TCRdb lacks it. The CDR3 has 12 amino acids. Germline V gene data show CDR1 as GITISATS and CDR2 as ISYDGTV (reference sequence). CDR3 in amino acids: CALREVRGEKLF. CDR3 bases: TGTGCCTTGCGGGAGGTGCGGGGGGAGAAACTCTTT.

This clone has just a few counts. A read error is the likely source, as a far larger clone sits one nucleotide away. Other DNA sequences in the sample encode the same CDR3. The V gene is TRGV9, the J gene TRGJ1 or TRGJ2. This CDR3 region has 18 residues. CDR1 is GITISATS, CDR2 ISYDGTV, per germline (reference sequence). J gave up 0 bases and V 2 bases, and 16 bases lay outside the gene matches. The CDR3 is CALWEEGGGLQNYYKKLF. CDR3 nucleotides: TGTGCCTTGTGGGAGGAAGGCGGGGGTCTGCAGAATTATTATAAGAAACTCTTT.

This chain connects TRGV9 to TRGJP. TCRdb offers no J gene call, so here the DNA was matched to germline to obtain one. V trimming: 0 bases; J trimming: 7 bases; junction bases outside the gene matches: 3. This CDR3 spans 16 amino acids. Germline V lookup: CDR1 GITISATS, CDR2 ISYDGTV (reference sequence). CDR3 loop: CALWEVKELGKKIKVF. CDR3 bases: TGTGCCTTGTGGGAGGTGAAGGAGTTGGGCAAAAAAATCAAGGTATTT.

The table lists this clone with a few counts. Translating this DNA gives a protein that differs at residue 4 from the TCRdb one, which belongs to a much larger clone; a read error is likely, and the protein shown is this translation. V usage is TRGV4 and J usage is TRGJ1 or TRGJ2. CDR1 is EGSTGY, CDR2 YDSYTSSV, per germline. This CDR3 has 13 residues. CDR3 sequence (DNA): TGTGCCACCGGGGATGGGCCGGATTATAAGAAACTCTTT. This sequence encodes CATGDGPDYKKLF.

In its sample, this clone was seen a few times. For this DNA, TCRdb reports the protein of a much larger clone, which diverges at residue 3, most likely from a read error; the protein presented here is translated directly from the DNA. This chain joins TRGV4 and TRGJ1 or TRGJ2. The V gene's germline CDR1 is EGSTGY and CDR2 YDSYTSSV. The CDR3 loop spans 13 amino acids. This CDR3 reads CANWDGPDYKKLF. In DNA form, the CDR3 reads TGTGCCAACTGGGATGGGCCGGATTATAAGAAACTCTTT.

This clone was observed a handful of times. TCRdb's protein, taken from a much larger clone, differs from this DNA's translation at residue 6, likely owing to a read error; the protein displayed comes from the DNA. The genes are TRGV5 and TRGJP2. The CDR3 totals 16 residues. The V and J ends lost 3 bases and 3 bases, in that order; junction bases with no gene match: 10. Germline V gene lookup returns CDR1 VINAFY and CDR2 YDVSNSKD. In nucleotides, the CDR3 is TGTGCCACCTGGGACGGGCCAGGGGGTAGTGATTGGATCAAGACGTTT. It translates to CATWDGPGGSDWIKTF.

Notes on this clone: This is likely an artifact of a read error, given a far larger clone one base away. The rearrangement joins TRGV2 to TRGJ1 or TRGJ2. This CDR3 contains 14 residues. CDR1 and CDR2 from the germline V gene are EGSNGY and YDSYNSKV. CDR3 residues: CATWNGTNYYKKLF. The CDR3 DNA reads as TGTGCCACCTGGAACGGGACGAATTATTATAAGAAACTCTTT.

This clone was picked up a small number of times. TCRdb records a much larger clone's protein for this DNA, with a difference at residue 3 that likely arises from a read error; the protein given is the translation of the DNA. This rearrangement joins TRGV2 to TRGJ1 or TRGJ2. From germline, CDR1 is EGSNGY and CDR2 YDSYNSKV. This CDR3 region has 14 residues. CDR3 bases: TGTGCCGCCTGGGACGGGCCGCCTTATTATAAGAAACTCTTT. Its translation is CAAWDGPPYYKKLF.

Within the sample, this clone is hyperexpanded. The J gene is TRGJ1 or TRGJ2, the V gene TRGV4. The CDR3 is made up of 13 amino acids. After removal of 4 bases from V and 0 bases from J, the junction contained 3 bases not matched to a gene. Germline V gene lookup returns CDR1 EGSTGY and CDR2 YDSYTSSV. The CDR3 protein is CATWEENYYKKLF. For the CDR3, the DNA is TGTGCCACCTGGGAGGAGAATTATTATAAGAAACTCTTT.

In this sample, this clone is large. The gene calls are TRGV8 and TRGJP2. V shed 5 bases and J 5 bases; nucleotides not matched to a gene: 8. This CDR3 is built from 14 residues. Germline V gene sequence: CDR1 VENAVY, CDR2 YDSYNSRV. CDR3 sequence reads: CATWGPPSDWIKTF. Here the CDR3 DNA reads TGTGCCACCTGGGGGCCCCCAAGTGATTGGATCAAGACGTTT.

Comment on this clone: The TCRdb protein, from a much larger clone, departs from this DNA's translation at residue 2, likely by read error; the protein shown derives from the DNA. V and J are TRGV2 and TRGJ1 or TRGJ2. Germline matching of the DNA provided the J gene here, since TCRdb leaves it blank. The germline gives CDR1 EGSNGY, CDR2 YDSYNSKV. The CDR3 totals 12 residues. CDR3 loop: CTTWDRGLEKLF. Written as DNA, the CDR3 is TGTACCACCTGGGATCGAGGGTTGGAGAAACTCTTT.

Of note for this clone: A far larger clone is only one base removed, so a read error is likely. Other DNA variants within this sample encode the same CDR3. This rearrangement joins TRGV4 to TRGJ1 or TRGJ2. The CDR3 covers 13 residues. From germline, CDR1 is EGSTGY and CDR2 YDSYTSSV. CDR3 sequence (DNA): TGTGCTACCTGGGATGGGCCGGATTATAAGAAACTCTTT. It is translated as CATWDGPDYKKLF.

V usage is TRGV5 and J usage is TRGJ1 or TRGJ2. TCRdb gives no J gene; it was assigned here by matching the DNA to germline. With V trimmed by 3 bases and J by 2 bases, 13 bases remained unmatched. The CDR3 sequence is 16 residues long. The V gene's germline CDR1 is VINAFY and CDR2 YDVSNSKD. CDR3 region: CATWDRDSRYYYKKLF. CDR3 sequence (DNA): TGTGCCACCTGGGACCGAGACTCGAGATATTATTATAAGAAACTCTTT.

Relative to its sample, this clone is large. The chain employs TRGV9 and TRGJ1 or TRGJ2. CDR3 length: 11 amino acids. Germline V gene data show CDR1 as GITISATS and CDR2 as ISYDGTV (reference sequence). J gave up 6 bases and V 6 bases, and 5 bases lay outside the gene matches. For the CDR3, the DNA is TGTGCCTTGTGGTATGGTTATAAGAAACTCTTT. Its translation: CALWYGYKKLF.

This clone showed up just a few times. The translation of this DNA and the TCRdb protein of a much larger clone differ at residue 7, probably owing to a read error; the protein shown here is translated from the DNA. The gene calls are TRGV9 and TRGJ1 or TRGJ2. TCRdb lists no J gene, so it was determined here by aligning the DNA to germline. The CDR3 is 12 amino acids. The J segment lost 11 bases and the V segment lost 0 bases, leaving 7 bases of the junction unmatched. The germline CDR1 and CDR2 sequences are GITISATS and ISYDGTV (reference sequence). The CDR3 loop reads CALWEVWGEKLF. The CDR3 DNA reads TGTGCCTTGTGGGAGGTGTGGGGGGAGAAACTCTTT.

This clone was picked up a small number of times. A far larger clone is one base from this, pointing to a likely read error. The same CDR3 also results from other DNA sequences found in this sample. The rearrangement links TRGV5 to TRGJ1 or TRGJ2. This CDR3 has 13 amino acids. Germline V CDR1 and CDR2: VINAFY, YDVSNSKD. The V segment lost 1 base and the J segment 4 bases; nucleotides outside the gene matches: 4. The CDR3 DNA reads as TGTGCCACCTGGGACAGACGGTATTATAAGAAACTCTTT. This gives the protein CATWDRRYYKKLF.

By sample fraction, this clone is large. The J gene is TRGJ1 or TRGJ2, the V gene TRGV4. This CDR3 is 13 amino acids long. Germline CDR1 is EGSTGY and CDR2 is YDSYTSSV. Trimming removed 2 bases from V and 3 bases from J; junction bases left unmatched: 4. In nucleotides, the CDR3 is TGTGCCACCTGGGATGAATTTTATTATAAGAAACTCTTT. It specifies CATWDEFYYKKLF.